These 27 T cell receptor beta chains share one sample of origin, sequenced in a study of Graves' ophthalmopathy and Graves' hyperthyroidism. Using RNA transcripts, the TCR beta CDR3 regions were amplified. HTBI-primed first-round RT-PCR preceded second-round multiplex PCR. MiXCR, applied by TCRdb to the multiplex PCR reads, yields one record per CDR3 protein. The sample has approximately 1.2 million distinct CDR3 sequences, less than 45% seen once. Input material: peripheral blood or thyroid tissue (not recorded which). The receptors were gathered from an adult man with Graves' hyperthyroidism.

The V and J genes are TRBV25-1 and TRBJ2-5, with D possibly being TRBD1 (7 bases). CDR1 and CDR2 from the germline V gene are MGHDK and SYGVNS. The CDR3 covers 15 residues. Between the trimmed V and J ends, which lost 5 bases and 5 bases, there was a span of 18 bases. The CDR3 region has the DNA TGTGCCAGCAGTCAGACAGGGAGGTCCGGGGAGACCCAGTACTTC. It specifies CASSQTGRSGETQYF.

V usage is TRBV13 and J usage is TRBJ2-7, with 13 bases matching TRBD2. J was trimmed by 4 bases and V by 4 bases; bases with no gene match: 16. This CDR3 has 19 residues. From germline, CDR1 is PRHDT and CDR2 FYEKMQ (reference sequence). The CDR3 sequence: CASSSGLAGRARGDYEQYF. CDR3 nucleotides: TGTGCCAGCAGCTCGGGACTAGCGGGACGGGCACGTGGGGATTACGAGCAGTACTTC.

Many counts were recorded for this clonotype. The gene calls are TRBV20-1 and TRBJ1-2; D gene ambiguous. The length of the CDR3 is 14 residues. CDR1 is DFQATT, CDR2 SNEGSKA, per germline (reference sequence). V shed 4 bases and J shed 4 bases, with 16 bases lying between them. DNA for the CDR3: TGCAGTGCTATTCTCTGGGTCCCTCGCTATGGCTACACCTTC. As protein: CSAILWVPRYGYTF.

The sample holds many counts of this clonotype. The V and J genes are TRBV2 and TRBJ1-5, with 9 bases lining up with TRBD1. Germline trimming cut 5 bases from V and 4 bases from J; bases unmatched to any gene: 3. Germline V gene lookup returns CDR1 SNHLY and CDR2 FYNNEI. The CDR3 has 14 amino acids. CDR3 nucleotides: TGTGCCAGCAGTACGGACAGGGGAAATCAGCCCCAGCATTTT. Translating gives CASSTDRGNQPQHF.

This clonotype was recorded at least ten times. The gene calls are TRBV6-6 and TRBJ2-5; unclear D gene. Germline V gives CDR1 MNHNY, CDR2 SVGAGI (reference sequence). This CDR3 region has 14 residues. Trimming stripped 6 bases from V and 5 bases from J, with 16 bases between. CDR3 coding DNA: TGTGCCAGCAGGATGCAAGGGAAAAGGGAGACCCAGTACTTC. It specifies CASRMQGKRETQYF.

In its sample, this clonotype was seen many times. This chain uses TRBV2 with TRBJ1-6; a possible D gene is TRBD1 (6 bases). The CDR3 covers 15 residues. V dropped 4 bases and J dropped 6 bases, with 13 bases sitting between them. Looked up from germline, CDR1 is SNHLY and CDR2 is FYNNEI. The CDR3: CASSVTGLGNSPLHF. In DNA form, the CDR3 reads TGTGCCAGCAGTGTTACAGGGTTGGGTAATTCACCCCTCCACTTT.

This clonotype was counted many times. The chain's CDR3 is CASSPRTFQETQYF. The CDR3 bases are TGTGCCAGCAGCCCTAGGACTTTCCAAGAGACCCAGTACTTC. This chain connects TRBV9 to TRBJ2-5; the D gene is possibly TRBD2 (5 bases). Trimming removed 4 bases at V and 1 base at J, with 11 bases between. The CDR3 length is 14 residues. CDR1 is SGDLS, CDR2 YYNGEE, per germline.

With respect to this clonotype: The conserved phenylalanine or tryptophan is not found at the CDR3 terminus, so this likely reflects a read error. It is unclear where the CDR3 begins or ends on the DNA, so no DNA is shown, and the CDR3 is as TCRdb lists it. The gene calls are TRBV7-2 and TRBJ2-5; the table names TRBD1, a call not compared with the DNA. CDR1 and CDR2 from the germline V gene are SGHTA and FQGNSA. The CDR3 has 17 residues if both end residues are counted. CDR3 sequence reads: CASSPTGRSLDGYTFGS.

Concerning this clonotype: Being one base from a much bigger clone, this may be a read error. V is TRBV7-2 and J is TRBJ2-2; D not resolved. V dropped 6 bases and J dropped 0 bases, with 11 bases sitting between them. CDR3 length: 15 amino acids. Germline CDR1 and CDR2: SGHTA and FQGNSA. For the CDR3, the DNA is TGTGCCAGCAGACCCCAGGTGGCGAACACCGGGGAGCTGTTTTTT. Translation gives CASRPQVANTGELFF.

This clonotype has only a few counts. This rearrangement joins TRBV10-3 to TRBJ1-1, with 7 positions matching TRBD1. In germline, CDR1 is ENHRY, CDR2 SYGVKD. Trimming took 3 bases from V and 0 from J; bases not matched to a gene: 10. The length of the CDR3 is 17 residues. The CDR3 is CAISDMSQGQMNTEAFF. In DNA form, the CDR3 reads TGTGCCATCAGTGATATGTCACAGGGACAGATGAACACTGAAGCTTTCTTT.

V and J are TRBV10-3 and TRBJ2-5, with TRBD1 matching 7 bases. Germline values: CDR1 ENHRY, CDR2 SYGVKD. This CDR3 is built from 13 residues. CDR3 loop: CVTRTGPQETQYF. CDR3 sequence (DNA): TGTGTCACGCGGACAGGCCCCCAAGAGACCCAGTACTTC.

The chain links TRBV29-1 to TRBJ2-5, with 8 bases that match TRBD2. The length of the CDR3 is 13 residues. Losses at the gene ends were 7 bases for V and 4 bases for J; bases not matched to a gene: 8. Germline CDR1 SQVTM, CDR2 ANQGSEA. The CDR3: CSGRAGDRETQYF. The CDR3 DNA follows: TGCAGCGGCCGAGCGGGGGACCGAGAGACCCAGTACTTC.

The table lists this clonotype with a few counts. An end of the junction does not agree with germline; a read error may underlie this. The CDR3 sequence is CASSEVLDRAYEQYF. CDR3 nucleotides: TGTGCCAGCAGTGAAGTCTTGGACAGAGCCTACGAGCAGTACTTC. The chain uses TRBV10-3 and TRBJ2-7; the D gene is possibly TRBD1 (6 bases). The germline V gene encodes CDR1 ENHRY and CDR2 SYGVKD. This CDR3 has 15 amino acids.

The V and J genes are TRBV18 and TRBJ2-7; 7 nucleotides line up with TRBD1. Germline values: CDR1 KGHSH, CDR2 LQKENI. CDR3 length equals 14 residues. Trimming removed 0 bases from V and 6 bases from J; junction bases left unmatched: 5. The CDR3 loop is CASSPPVPGGEQYF. CDR3 coding DNA: TGTGCCAGCTCACCACCGGTCCCAGGGGGCGAGCAGTACTTC.

This chain links TRBV25-1 with TRBJ1-5; D possibly corresponds to TRBD1 (5 bases). Trimming pared 8 bases from V and 4 bases from J, leaving 6 bases between. Per the germline V gene, CDR1 is MGHDK and CDR2 is SYGVNS. This CDR3 is built from 11 residues. In DNA, the CDR3 is TGTGCCAGCGACAGAAATCAGCCCCAGCATTTT. Protein: CASDRNQPQHF. Together with reference TRBV25-1 and TRBJ1-5, the CDR3 gives the full variable domain: EADIYQTPRYLVIGTGKKITLECSQTMGHDKMYWYQQDPGMELHLIHYSYGVNSTEKGDLSSESTVSRIRTEHFPLTLESARPSHTSQYLCASDRNQPQHFGDGTRLSIL.

The table lists this clonotype with many counts. The chain links TRBV12-3 or TRBV12-4 to TRBJ2-5; TRBD1 is a possible D gene (6 bases). The CDR3 runs to 14 residues. Trimming took off 6 bases at V and 2 bases at J, with 13 bases between the two ends. The CDR3 coding sequence is TGTGCCAGCAGCCGTGGACAGATTCAAGAGACCCAGTACTTC. Amino acids: CASSRGQIQETQYF.

This clonotype was seen a few times. The V and J genes are TRBV27 and TRBJ2-7; no definite D call. The CDR3 is made up of 16 amino acids. The V end was cut by 5 bases, the J end by 0 bases, with 17 bases between. Germline values: CDR1 MNHEY, CDR2 SMNVEV (reference sequence). This CDR3 reads CASSGSVDLSSYEQYF. The CDR3 DNA follows: TGTGCCAGCAGTGGTTCTGTTGACTTAAGCTCCTACGAGCAGTACTTC.

This clonotype occurred many times. The chain uses TRBV12-3 or TRBV12-4 and TRBJ2-7, with 10 positions matching TRBD1. J gave up 6 bases and V 3 bases, and 8 bases lay outside the gene matches. The CDR3 is 15 amino acids. The CDR3 loop is CASSFSGTGVREQYF. The CDR3 nucleotides are TGTGCCAGCAGTTTCTCCGGGACAGGGGTTCGCGAGCAGTACTTC.

The genes are TRBV9 and TRBJ1-5; D not certain. Trimming removed 0 bases at V and 2 bases at J, with 6 bases between. Germline values: CDR1 SGDLS, CDR2 YYNGEE. CDR3 size: 14 residues. CDR3 in DNA: TGTGCCAGCAGCGTAGATGTCGGCAATCAGCCCCAGCATTTT. Its translation: CASSVDVGNQPQHF.

The CDR3 coding sequence is TGTGCCAGCAGCCAAGAAGTCTGGGGATCCACCGGGGAGCTGTTTTTT. This translates into CASSQEVWGSTGELFF. The rearrangement links TRBV5-4 to TRBJ2-2, with D unclear. Looked up from germline, CDR1 is SGHNT and CDR2 is YYREEE (reference sequence). The CDR3 is made up of 16 amino acids. V was cut by 4 bases and J by 4 bases, with 17 bases left in between.

This clonotype appeared many times. The rearrangement links TRBV20-1 to TRBJ2-7, with D hard to call. This CDR3 has 13 amino acids. V lost 3 bases and J 4 bases, leaving 13 bases between the germline ends. The germline gives CDR1 DFQATT, CDR2 SNEGSKA (reference sequence). CDR3 nucleotide sequence: TGCAGTGCTAGTAATGACCAGACTTACGAGCAGTACTTC. Translating it yields CSASNDQTYEQYF.

About this clonotype itself: Because the CDR3 is missing its conserved closing phenylalanine or tryptophan, this is likely a read error. The V call is TRBV25-1, the J call TRBJ1-2; TRBD1 is a possible D gene (5 bases). CDR3 length: 10 amino acids. V was clipped by 6 bases and J by 8 bases, with 7 bases between them. Germline-derived CDR1 and CDR2 are MGHDK and SYGVNS. CDR3: CASSAGGYTY. CDR3 coding DNA: TGTGCCAGCAGCGCAGGGGGCTACACCTAC.

The rearrangement uses TRBV29-1 and TRBJ1-5; the D gene is possibly TRBD1 (6 bases). The CDR3 has 13 amino acids. The V end was cut by 4 bases, the J end by 9 bases, with 16 bases between. Germline V gene sequence: CDR1 SQVTM, CDR2 ANQGSEA. The DNA for the CDR3 is TGCAGCGTTGGTCGGGGGGCCCATCGGCCCCAGCATTTT. Its translation: CSVGRGAHRPQHF. The variable domain in full, completed from reference TRBV29-1 and TRBJ1-5, reads SAVISQKPSRDICQRGTSLTIQCQVDSQVTMMFWYRQQPGQSLTLIATANQGSEATYESGFVIDKFPISRPNLTFSTLTVSNMSPEDSSIYLCSVGRGAHRPQHFGDGTRLSIL.

This clonotype has only a few counts. The chain is built from TRBV5-8 and TRBJ2-7; 10 nucleotides agree with TRBD1. Germline assignment: CDR1 SGHTS and CDR2 YDEGEE. The CDR3 has 16 residues. Trimming removed 3 bases from V and 5 bases from J; junction bases left unmatched: 11. CDR3 amino acids: CASSWAGTGAVDEQYF. CDR3 DNA sequence: TGTGCCAGCAGCTGGGCCGGGACAGGGGCGGTCGACGAGCAGTACTTC. Supplemented by reference TRBV5-8 and TRBJ2-7, the full variable domain reads EAGVTQSPTHLIKTRGQQATLRCSPISGHTSVYWYQQALGLGLQFLLWYDEGEERNRGNFPPRFSGRQFPNYSSELNVNALELEDSALYLCASSWAGTGAVDEQYFGPGTRLTVT.

To note about this clonotype: It may be a read error: a sequence one base away is much more abundant. The chain employs TRBV10-3 and TRBJ2-2; 8 nucleotides line up with TRBD2. CDR3 size: 15 residues. Germline V gives CDR1 ENHRY, CDR2 SYGVKD. The CDR3 protein is CAISESRGATGELVF. CDR3 nucleotides: TGTGCCATCAGTGAGTCGCGGGGGGCCACCGGGGAGCTGGTTTTT.

The V and J genes are TRBV4-1 and TRBJ1-6, with 7 bases identical to TRBD1. CDR3 length: 16 amino acids. Germline values: CDR1 MGHRA, CDR2 YSYEKL. V dropped 3 bases and J dropped 4; count of bases not matched to a gene: 6. CDR3 loop: CASSQEDRQYNSPLHF. The CDR3 region has the DNA TGCGCCAGCAGCCAGGAGGACAGGCAGTATAATTCACCCCTCCACTTT.

In its sample, this clonotype was seen a few times. CDR3 region: CASSYITGDGYTF. CDR3 nucleotides: TGTGCCAGCAGCTATATAACAGGGGATGGCTACACCTTC. The chain uses TRBV5-6 and TRBJ1-2; 7 nucleotides line up with TRBD1. The V gene end was trimmed by 3 bases and the J gene end by 6 bases; junction bases not matched to a gene: 5. The CDR3 consists of 13 residues. The germline V gene has CDR1 SGHDT and CDR2 YYEEEE.